This TCR beta chain originates from a study of T cells after yellow fever vaccination. There are 17 residues in the CDR3. V lost 3 bases, J lost 6 bases, and 12 bases stayed unmatched. Germline-derived CDR1 and CDR2 are SGHVS and FQNEAQ. The table lists this clonotype with many counts. Its target is not known. TCRdb used MiXCR to reprocess the 5' RACE reads, holding one entry per CDR3 protein. The data contain about 69,000 distinct CDR3 sequences, approximately 5.9% of them singletons. Notes on the study in general: The secondary response showed a weaker magnitude and a faster peak, day 5 versus 15. Reappearing after the booster were most of the clones from primary vaccination (96% CD4, roughly 86% CD8).

The receptor was derived from a young man who received the YFV17D yellow fever vaccine. Sequences were derived from CD4+ T cells sorted from PBMCs, sampled less than 16 days after the first yellow fever vaccination. This chain connects TRBV7-8 to TRBJ1-2; 11 positions agree with TRBD1. This CDR3 reads CASSLNGQGALGNGYTF. CDR3 coding DNA: TGTGCCAGCAGCTTGAACGGACAGGGGGCCCTAGGCAATGGCTACACCTTC.